What follows are 4 T cell receptor beta chains derived from one specimen sequenced in a study of metastatic and nonmetastatic thyroid tumors. There were no patients who had received any treatment before thyroid surgery. TCRdb reassembled clones from the PCR reads with MiXCR. The profile covers about 52,000 clones, with 17% appearing a single time and 2.5% to 3.5% taken by the ten largest. The sample comprised blood. These TCRs come from a female donor with papillary thyroid cancer or a benign thyroid nodule (not recorded which). Some clones in this sample may be carry-over from other donors' samples.

J is TRBJ1-2 and V is TRBV5-5, with unresolved D. Germline loops: CDR1 SGHKS, CDR2 YYEKEE (reference sequence). CDR3 length equals 13 residues. Trimming cost V 0 bases and J 3 bases, with 6 bases left between them. The CDR3 region has the DNA TGTGCCAGCAGCTTGGAGGGTGACTATGGCTACACCTTC. Translation gives CASSLEGDYGYTF. Using reference TRBV5-5 and TRBJ1-2 for the parts outside the CDR3, the full variable domain is DAGVTQSPTHLIKTRGQQVTLRCSPISGHKSVSWYQQVLGQGPQFIFQYYEKEERGRGNFPDRFSARQFPNYSSELNVNALLLGDSALYLCASSLEGDYGYTFGSGTRLTVV.

This clone was observed at least ten times. The V and J genes are TRBV2 and TRBJ1-2, with no clear D. The V end was cut by 2 bases, the J end by 5 bases, with 9 bases between. The CDR3 has 13 residues. Germline lookup yields CDR1 SNHLY and CDR2 FYNNEI. The CDR3 DNA is TGTGCCAGCAGTGAACCGCGGCAGTATGGCTACACCTTC. Its translation is CASSEPRQYGYTF.

At least ten counts were recorded for this clone. J is TRBJ2-3 and V is TRBV6-1; the D is unclear. Trimming took off 6 bases at V and 0 bases at J, with 13 bases between the two ends. The CDR3 consists of 15 residues. Germline V gene sequence: CDR1 MNHNS, CDR2 SASEGT. CDR3: CASSLLIRSTDTQYF. The DNA for the CDR3 is TGTGCCAGCAGCCTATTGATACGGAGCACAGATACGCAGTATTTT.

This clone was observed a handful of times. At one boundary the junction diverges from the germline segment, which might be a read error. The J gene is TRBJ2-7, the V gene TRBV12-3 or TRBV12-4; 9 bases line up with TRBD2. This CDR3 spans 14 amino acids. The CDR3 region is CDSSLAGASYEQYF. The CDR3 DNA reads TGTGACAGCAGTTTAGCGGGGGCTAGCTACGAGCAGTACTTC.